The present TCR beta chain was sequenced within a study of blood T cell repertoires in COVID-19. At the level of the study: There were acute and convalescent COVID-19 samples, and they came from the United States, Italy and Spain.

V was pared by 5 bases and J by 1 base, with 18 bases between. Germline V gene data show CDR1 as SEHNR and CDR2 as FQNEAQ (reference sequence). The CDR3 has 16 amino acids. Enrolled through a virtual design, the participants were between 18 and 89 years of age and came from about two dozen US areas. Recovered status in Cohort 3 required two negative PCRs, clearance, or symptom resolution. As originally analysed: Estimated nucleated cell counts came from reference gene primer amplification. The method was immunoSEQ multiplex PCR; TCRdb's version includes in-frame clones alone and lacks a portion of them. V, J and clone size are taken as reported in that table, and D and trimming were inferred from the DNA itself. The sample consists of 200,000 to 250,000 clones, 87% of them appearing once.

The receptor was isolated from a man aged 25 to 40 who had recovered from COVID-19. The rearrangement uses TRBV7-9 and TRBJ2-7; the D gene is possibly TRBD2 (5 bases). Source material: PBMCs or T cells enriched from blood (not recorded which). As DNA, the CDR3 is TGTGCCAGCAGCCCAACCCTCGGGGTGCGATCCTACGAGCAGTACTTC. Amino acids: CASSPTLGVRSYEQYF.